There are many counts of the clone carrying this T cell receptor (beta chain). Its matching antigen is unknown. The CDR3 is 14 amino acids. The germline V gene has CDR1 DFQATT and CDR2 SNEGSKA (reference sequence). Trimming shortened V by 2 bases and J by 1 base, and 6 bases separated the two germline ends. The TCRbeta library was prepared with unique molecular identifiers. TCRdb itself ran the PCR reads through MiXCR, one entry per CDR3 protein. The repertoire has roughly 420,000 distinct CDR3 sequences, 15% to 20% of them found once; the top ten carry just under 30%. The sample comes from a study of T-cell reconstitution after alpha-beta-depleted transplantation in children. Study-wide results and caveats: From newly produced T cells came most of the T-cell counts and diversity one year after transplant. Alpha-beta T cells about two months after transplant reportedly derived from several hundred expanded graft clones. Surviving recipient cells, namely T cells and thymic progenitors, were the source of high day-60 TCRbeta diversity in some patients.

Sample: PBMCs, mostly from graft donor cells, taken 360 days after TCRalphabeta/CD19-depleted stem cell transplant. This sequence was found in a boy less than two years old who had a stem cell transplant for Wiskott-Aldrich syndrome, so the T cells may come from the graft donor. The V call is TRBV20-1, the J call TRBJ2-6; D unresolved. The CDR3 nucleotides are TGCAGTGCTAGAAACCCATCTGGGGCCAACGTCCTGACTTTC. This translates into CSARNPSGANVLTF.